This entry lists 8 T cell receptor beta chains sequenced from one sample in a study of human T cells and chemical hapten exposure. Documented time point: patch test 1, 2 weeks after DPC sensitization. Sample treatment: therapeutic diphenylcyclopropenone sensitization with weekly scalp DPC. TCRdb re-analysed the RACE reads in MiXCR, keeping a single row per CDR3 protein. The sample includes approximately 71,000 distinct CDR3 sequences, about 9.1% of them seen just once. Sequencing used whole blood, obtained in connection with sensitization to the hapten diphenylcyclopropenone (DPC). The receptors were gathered from a middle-aged woman with alopecia areata. Some clones in this sample may be carry-over from other donors' samples.

This clonotype has a count of ten or more. The rearrangement joins TRBV3-1 to TRBJ2-1, with D maybe TRBD2 (6 bases). The CDR3 length is 15 residues. V lost 4 bases to trimming and J lost 1 base, with 11 bases between them. CDR1 is LGHDT, CDR2 YNNKEL, per germline (reference sequence). The CDR3 here is CASSPRGLSYNEQFF. As DNA, the CDR3 is TGTGCCAGCAGCCCGCGGGGTTTGTCCTACAATGAGCAGTTCTTC.

In its sample, this clonotype was seen many times. The chain couples TRBV9 to TRBJ2-1, with a weak D call TRBD2 (6 bases). The CDR3 length is 16 residues. The V gene lost 4 bases and the J gene lost 3 bases, with 17 bases spanning the gap. Germline loops: CDR1 SGDLS, CDR2 YYNGEE. CDR3 residues: CASSSRETRGYNEQFF. In nucleotides, the CDR3 is TGTGCCAGCAGCTCCCGCGAGACTAGAGGCTACAATGAGCAGTTCTTC.

This clonotype has only a few counts. The V gene is TRBV28, the J gene TRBJ2-3, with D unresolved. The CDR3 loop spans 15 amino acids. CDR1 and CDR2 (germline): MDHEN, SYDVKM. The germline V and J ends were trimmed by 3 bases and 3 bases, with 13 bases remaining between them. The CDR3 loop is CASSFMDFLTDTQYF. DNA for the CDR3: TGTGCCAGCAGTTTTATGGATTTTCTGACAGATACGCAGTATTTT.

In DNA, the CDR3 is TGCGCCAGCAGTGAACAAATCCGCGGCGAGCAGTACTTC. Translating it yields CASSEQIRGEQYF. This sequence joins TRBV10-2 and TRBJ2-7; D unresolved. Trimming stripped 3 bases from V and 6 bases from J, with 12 bases between. Germline V lookup: CDR1 WSHSY, CDR2 SAAADI. The CDR3 loop spans 13 amino acids.

The table lists this clonotype with many counts. V is TRBV19 and J is TRBJ2-2; TRBD1 is a possible D gene (6 bases). The CDR3 covers 16 residues. With 5 bases removed from V and 1 base from J, the gap between germline ends came to 14 bases. Germline values: CDR1 LNHDA, CDR2 SQIVND (reference sequence). The CDR3 protein is CASSSAGTLNTGELFF. The CDR3 nucleotides are TGTGCCAGTAGTTCGGCCGGGACACTGAACACCGGGGAGCTGTTTTTT.

There are many counts of this clonotype. The chain is built from TRBV11-2 and TRBJ1-4, with 9 positions matching TRBD1. V gave up 4 bases and J gave up 4 bases; unmatched junction bases: 1. The CDR3 contains 14 residues. CDR1 and CDR2 from the germline V gene are SGHAT and FQNNGV. The CDR3 sequence is CASSSDRGNEKLFF. The CDR3 region has the DNA TGTGCCAGCAGCTCGGACAGGGGTAATGAAAAACTGTTTTTT.

This clonotype was seen many times. The chain recombines TRBV20-1 with TRBJ1-6; 8 bases are shared with TRBD1. Germline V gives CDR1 DFQATT, CDR2 SNEGSKA (reference sequence). CDR3 length equals 14 residues. After removal of 0 bases from V and 9 bases from J, the junction contained 4 bases not matched to a gene. CDR3 in amino acids: CSARDQGARSPLHF. CDR3 nucleotides: TGCAGTGCTAGAGATCAGGGGGCGCGTTCACCCCTCCACTTT.

The V and J genes are TRBV9 and TRBJ1-2, with a weak D call TRBD1 (5 bases). Germline CDR1 and CDR2: SGDLS and YYNGEE. V dropped 3 bases and J dropped 8 bases, with 17 bases sitting between them. The CDR3 totals 14 residues. This CDR3 reads CASSAPWGRGGYTF. Here the CDR3 DNA reads TGTGCCAGCAGCGCTCCCTGGGGGAGGGGAGGCTACACCTTC.